What follows is one TCR beta chain and its context. These data belong to a study of cytomegalovirus exposure and HLA in healthy donors. The overall study: Tens of millions of unique TCRs from HLA-typed donors were held in an early release of data.

The study ran its PCR with 60 Vbeta and 13 Jbeta primers. Measured with immunoSEQ multiplex PCR; TCRdb has only the in-frame clones, and not every one. Among roughly 140,000 clones listed, under 90% were seen once. Trimming left V 6 bases short and J 8 bases short, with 19 bases between. The CDR3 covers 15 residues. Germline V gene lookup returns CDR1 MNHEY and CDR2 SMNVEV (reference sequence). The genes are TRBV27 and TRBJ1-4; D gene uncertain. This clonotype was obtained from a man between 40 and 49 years old in good health and CMV-seronegative. Sample: PBMCs. CDR3 nucleotides: TGTGCCAGCAGAAGGTTGGGCGTTGGGCAGGAAAAACTGTTTTTT. As protein: CASRRLGVGQEKLFF.